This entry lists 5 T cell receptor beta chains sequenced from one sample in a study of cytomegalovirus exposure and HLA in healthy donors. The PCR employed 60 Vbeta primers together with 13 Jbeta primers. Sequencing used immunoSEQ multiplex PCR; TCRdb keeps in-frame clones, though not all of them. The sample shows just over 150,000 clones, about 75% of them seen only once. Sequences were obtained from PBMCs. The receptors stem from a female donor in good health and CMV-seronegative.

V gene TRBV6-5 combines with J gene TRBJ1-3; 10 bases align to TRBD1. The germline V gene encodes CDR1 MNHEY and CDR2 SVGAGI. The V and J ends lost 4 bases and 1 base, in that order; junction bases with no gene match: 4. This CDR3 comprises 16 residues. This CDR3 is CASSWGQGKSGNTIYF. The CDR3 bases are TGTGCCAGCAGTTGGGGACAGGGGAAATCTGGAAACACCATATATTTT.

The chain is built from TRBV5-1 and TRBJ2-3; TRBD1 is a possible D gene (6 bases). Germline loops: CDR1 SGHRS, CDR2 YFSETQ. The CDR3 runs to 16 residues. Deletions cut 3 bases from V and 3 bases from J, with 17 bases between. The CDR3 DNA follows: TGCGCCAGCAGCTCCAACACAGGGATTCGGACAGATACGCAGTATTTT. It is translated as CASSSNTGIRTDTQYF.

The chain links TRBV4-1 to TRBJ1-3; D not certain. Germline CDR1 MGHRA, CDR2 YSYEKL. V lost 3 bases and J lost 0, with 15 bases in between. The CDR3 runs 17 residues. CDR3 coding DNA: TGCGCCAGCAGCCACCCCGAGGGTGGGATCTCTGGAAACACCATATATTTT. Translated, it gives CASSHPEGGISGNTIYF.

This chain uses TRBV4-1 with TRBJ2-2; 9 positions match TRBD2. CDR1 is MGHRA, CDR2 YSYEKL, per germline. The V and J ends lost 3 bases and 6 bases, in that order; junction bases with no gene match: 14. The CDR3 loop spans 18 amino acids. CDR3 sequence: CASSHPFAGGFIPGELFF. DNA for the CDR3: TGCGCCAGCAGCCATCCTTTCGCGGGGGGGTTCATTCCCGGGGAGCTGTTTTTT.

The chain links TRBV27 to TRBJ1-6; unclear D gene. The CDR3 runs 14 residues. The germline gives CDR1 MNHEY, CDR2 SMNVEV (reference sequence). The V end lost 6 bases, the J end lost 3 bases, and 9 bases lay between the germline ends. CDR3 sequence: CASSRRDYNSPLHF. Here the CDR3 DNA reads TGTGCCAGCAGCCGCCGGGACTATAATTCACCCCTCCACTTT.